This entry features one TCR beta chain sequence. What it recognizes is unknown. The V end was cut by 6 bases, the J end by 5 bases, with 16 bases between. Germline lookup yields CDR1 DFQATT and CDR2 SNEGSKA (reference sequence). This CDR3 is 13 amino acids long. The data were taken from a study of T cell repertoires in aging, cancer and after chemotherapy. Overall study: Patients with glioblastoma brain tumors were sampled before and after temozolomide-based therapy. Whole-study findings and limits: The repertoire data cannot show anything about immunological memory following chemotherapy.

Amplification of TCR beta used genomic DNA extracted from peripheral blood. TRB rearrangements spanning V, D and J were amplified using mixed TRB-A/B primers. MiXCR, run by TCRdb on the multiplex PCR reads, gives a single entry per CDR3 protein. There are about 2,200 distinct CDR3 sequences in the sample; roughly 34% occur only once, and about a quarter lies in the top ten. This receptor was identified in a human donor with a solid tumor. The chain has TRBV20-1 and TRBJ2-5; maybe TRBD1 (5 bases). The sequencing sample was made of blood. The CDR3: CSAPPAGQETQYF. The CDR3, as DNA: TGCAGTGCCCCCCCCGCAGGGCAGGAGACCCAGTACTTC.